These 9 T cell receptor beta chains came from one sample sequenced in a study of blood T cell repertoires in COVID-19. Generated by immunoSEQ multiplex PCR, the TCRdb table keeps only in-frame clones and is missing some. The sample includes roughly 160,000 clones, around 85% of them seen just once. The sequencing sample was made of PBMCs or T cells enriched from blood (not recorded which). The source of these receptors is a woman in her thirties or forties with acute COVID-19.

This sequence joins TRBV27 and TRBJ2-7; 7 bases agree with TRBD1. CDR3 size: 13 residues. V lost 2 bases, J lost 4 bases, and 2 bases stayed unmatched. The germline CDR1 and CDR2 sequences are MNHEY and SMNVEV (reference sequence). CDR3 amino acids: CASSLRGPYEQYF. CDR3 bases: TGTGCCAGCAGTTTAAGGGGGCCTTACGAGCAGTACTTC.

The chain joins TRBV7-9 to TRBJ1-1; maybe TRBD1 (6 bases). Germline assignment: CDR1 SEHNR and CDR2 FQNEAQ (reference sequence). The ends were cut back, 6 bases at V and 6 bases at J, with 8 bases in the middle. The CDR3 loop spans 11 amino acids. This chain's CDR3 is CASSYRAEAFF. Written as DNA, the CDR3 is TGTGCCAGCAGTTACAGGGCTGAAGCTTTCTTT.

J is TRBJ1-4 and V is TRBV7-9; 7 nucleotides match TRBD1. Trimming at V came to 4 bases and at J to 1 base, leaving 9 bases not matched to a gene. There are 17 residues in the CDR3. CDR1 and CDR2 (germline): SEHNR, FQNEAQ (reference sequence). The CDR3 loop is CASSSPGTAGTNEKLFF. Here the CDR3 DNA reads TGTGCCAGCAGCTCCCCTGGGACAGCCGGAACTAATGAAAAACTGTTTTTT.

This chain connects TRBV24-1 to TRBJ2-1; 12 bases align to TRBD1. In germline, CDR1 is KGHDR, CDR2 SFDVKD. V lost 4 bases to trimming and J lost 8 bases; unmatched junction nucleotides: 11. CDR3 size: 17 residues. CDR3 region: CATSDPAPGTGGDEQFF. The CDR3 DNA is TGTGCCACCAGTGACCCCGCGCCCGGGACAGGGGGCGATGAGCAGTTCTTC.

The chain employs TRBV5-4 and TRBJ2-1, with 10 bases aligning to TRBD2. The ends lost 3 bases at V and 0 bases at J; junction bases unmatched: 0. This CDR3 contains 15 residues. Germline V CDR1 and CDR2: SGHNT, YYREEE (reference sequence). The CDR3 bases are TGTGCCAGCAGCTCTAGCGGGGGCTCCTACAATGAGCAGTTCTTC. Translating it yields CASSSSGGSYNEQFF. Based on the CDR3 plus reference TRBV5-4 and TRBJ2-1, the full variable domain is ETGVTQSPTHLIKTRGQQVTLRCSSQSGHNTVSWYQQALGQGPQFIFQYYREEENGRGNFPPRFSGLQFPNYSSELNVNALELDDSALYLCASSSSGGSYNEQFFGPGTRLTVL.

The chain is built from TRBV5-4 and TRBJ2-5, with D possibly TRBD2 on 6 matching bases. CDR3 length equals 14 residues. V was pared by 2 bases and J by 3 bases, with 11 bases between. Germline V lookup: CDR1 SGHNT, CDR2 YYREEE (reference sequence). The CDR3 nucleotides read TGTGCCAGCAGCTTAGGAGGGCCGGAAGAGACCCAGTACTTC. Its translation: CASSLGGPEETQYF.

V and J are TRBV2 and TRBJ1-1; possibly TRBD1 for D (5 bases). The germline V and J ends were trimmed by 6 bases and 0 bases, with 17 bases remaining between them. CDR3 length equals 16 residues. Germline V gene lookup returns CDR1 SNHLY and CDR2 FYNNEI. The CDR3 protein is CASRAPRGGVNTEAFF. The DNA for the CDR3 is TGTGCCAGCAGAGCCCCTAGGGGTGGAGTGAACACTGAAGCTTTCTTT.

The chain combines TRBV27 with TRBJ1-5, with a weak D call TRBD1 (5 bases). The germline V and J ends were trimmed by 6 bases and 4 bases, with 10 bases remaining between them. Looked up from germline, CDR1 is MNHEY and CDR2 is SMNVEV (reference sequence). The CDR3 is 13 residues long. DNA of the CDR3: TGTGCCAGCAGGAGGACACCTAATCAGCCCCAGCATTTT. This codes for CASRRTPNQPQHF.

The J gene is TRBJ2-1, the V gene TRBV2; 9 bases are a match to TRBD1. Germline V gene data show CDR1 as SNHLY and CDR2 as FYNNEI. V lost 9 bases and J lost 7; bases outside the gene matches: 10. CDR3 length: 14 amino acids. For the CDR3, the DNA is TGTGCCAGTGGCCGGGACAGGGAGGTAAATGAGCAGTTCTTC. Protein sequence: CASGRDREVNEQFF.